Listed below are T cell receptor beta chains from one sample, sequenced in a study of cytomegalovirus exposure and HLA in healthy donors. TCRdb's table, derived via immunoSEQ multiplex PCR, lists solely in-frame clones and lacks some. The table has about 150,000 clones, roughly 85% seen once; the top ten hold around 1.7%. The specimen sequenced was PBMCs. The receptors stem from a woman aged 25-40 years in good health and CMV-seronegative. The CDR3 runs from the conserved cysteine through the conserved F or W. Fields, in order: V gene, J gene, clone size, CDR3 protein. Size is omitted from some rows. Given values are once, few, many or a class for expanded clones.

v_gene: TRBV7-2
j_gene: TRBJ2-3
abundance: NA
CDR3aa: CASSPQILAGADTQYF

v_gene: TRBV27
j_gene: TRBJ1-6
abundance: NA
CDR3aa: CASSPSSSYNSPLHF

v_gene: TRBV6-1
j_gene: TRBJ2-2
abundance: once
CDR3aa: CASSEDGTGYGGELFF

v_gene: TRBV7-9
j_gene: TRBJ2-7
abundance: NA
CDR3aa: CASSGRSDEQYF

v_gene: TRBV9
j_gene: TRBJ1-1
abundance: once
CDR3aa: CASSVRGLRNTEAFF

v_gene: TRBV7-3
j_gene: TRBJ2-2
abundance: NA
CDR3aa: CASSTNRDRALHGELFF

v_gene: TRBV7-2
j_gene: TRBJ2-7
abundance: NA
CDR3aa: CASSLAGGSHEQYF

v_gene: TRBV1
j_gene: TRBJ1-2
abundance: NA
CDR3aa: CTSSPVKGALYGYTF

v_gene: TRBV4-2
j_gene: TRBJ2-5
abundance: NA
CDR3aa: CASSPASGGAGETQYF

v_gene: TRBV9
j_gene: TRBJ2-5
abundance: NA
CDR3aa: CASSSGTYQGTQYF

v_gene: TRBV6-6
j_gene: TRBJ2-7
abundance: NA
CDR3aa: CASSSPDRSNTDEQYF

v_gene: TRBV18
j_gene: TRBJ1-2
abundance: few
CDR3aa: CASSQQGTNGYTF

v_gene: TRBV5-4
j_gene: TRBJ1-2
abundance: NA
CDR3aa: CASSLRGAGPNYGYTF

v_gene: TRBV5-5
j_gene: TRBJ1-1
abundance: NA
CDR3aa: CASSYGTGAEAFF

v_gene: TRBV21-1
j_gene: TRBJ1-5
abundance: NA
CDR3aa: CASSTIGGRVGQPQHF

v_gene: TRBV5-1
j_gene: TRBJ2-2
abundance: NA
CDR3aa: CASSSTAGGSGELFF

v_gene: TRBV5-4
j_gene: TRBJ2-3
abundance: NA
CDR3aa: CASSFDRVDTQYF

v_gene: TRBV28
j_gene: TRBJ1-4
abundance: NA
CDR3aa: CASSLAGINEKLFF

v_gene: TRBV5-1
j_gene: TRBJ2-6
abundance: NA
CDR3aa: CASSQSGANVLTF

v_gene: TRBV4-2
j_gene: TRBJ1-1
abundance: NA
CDR3aa: CASSHEPGQGFTEAFF

v_gene: TRBV27
j_gene: TRBJ2-2
abundance: few
CDR3aa: CASSTRVLSTGELFF

v_gene: TRBV19
j_gene: TRBJ1-1
abundance: NA
CDR3aa: CASSMPPGTANTEAFF

v_gene: TRBV10-3
j_gene: TRBJ2-5
abundance: NA
CDR3aa: CAISDSGGGQETQYF

v_gene: TRBV6-5
j_gene: TRBJ1-2
abundance: NA
CDR3aa: CASSPSDSRYGYTF

v_gene: TRBV5-1
j_gene: TRBJ2-5
abundance: NA
CDR3aa: CASSLTGEETQYF

v_gene: TRBV10-3
j_gene: TRBJ1-5
abundance: NA
CDR3aa: CAISEPLLGQGDQPQHF

v_gene: TRBV11-3
j_gene: TRBJ2-3
abundance: NA
CDR3aa: CASSPGLAGETDTQYF

v_gene: TRBV9
j_gene: TRBJ2-3
abundance: NA
CDR3aa: CASSSGSDTQYF

v_gene: TRBV5-1
j_gene: TRBJ1-1
abundance: NA
CDR3aa: CASSMIGVTEAFF

v_gene: TRBV19
j_gene: TRBJ2-7
abundance: NA
CDR3aa: CASSVRGHYEQYF

v_gene: TRBV9
j_gene: TRBJ2-2
abundance: NA
CDR3aa: CASSVGQGANTGELFF

v_gene: TRBV7-6
j_gene: TRBJ2-7
abundance: NA
CDR3aa: CASSFGIAGAGGEQYF

v_gene: TRBV11-2
j_gene: TRBJ2-2
abundance: few
CDR3aa: CASRPAGRAGELFF

v_gene: TRBV4-2
j_gene: TRBJ1-1
abundance: few
CDR3aa: CASSPRRYRAKGMNTEAFF

v_gene: TRBV5-4
j_gene: TRBJ2-5
abundance: NA
CDR3aa: CASSLDRDKETQYF

v_gene: TRBV6-1
j_gene: TRBJ2-3
abundance: NA
CDR3aa: CASTQGQYPTDTQYF

v_gene: TRBV7-6
j_gene: TRBJ2-5
abundance: NA
CDR3aa: CASSLRDTPETQYF

v_gene: TRBV19
j_gene: TRBJ2-2
abundance: NA
CDR3aa: CASSERGRTTGELFF

v_gene: TRBV30
j_gene: TRBJ1-1
abundance: NA
CDR3aa: CAWSSRAPTVMNTEAFF

v_gene: TRBV7-6
j_gene: TRBJ1-6
abundance: NA
CDR3aa: CASSLAGVNSPLHF

v_gene: TRBV2
j_gene: TRBJ1-5
abundance: NA
CDR3aa: CASRDGTGGNQPQHF

v_gene: TRBV5-6
j_gene: TRBJ2-7
abundance: NA
CDR3aa: CASSLVGGGTFYEQYF

v_gene: TRBV2
j_gene: TRBJ2-7
abundance: NA
CDR3aa: CASSLQGAIPYEQYF

v_gene: TRBV2
j_gene: TRBJ2-3
abundance: NA
CDR3aa: CASRFGSRNTDTQYF

v_gene: TRBV9
j_gene: TRBJ2-5
abundance: NA
CDR3aa: CASSVNSGETQYF

v_gene: TRBV4-3
j_gene: TRBJ2-3
abundance: NA
CDR3aa: CASSQDEAGGLRDTQYF

v_gene: TRBV6-5
j_gene: TRBJ1-4
abundance: NA
CDR3aa: CASSWNLGAEKLFF

v_gene: TRBV5-1
j_gene: TRBJ2-5
abundance: NA
CDR3aa: CASSLDLQGGTQYF